The 9 T cell receptor beta chains listed next were all sequenced from one sample in a study of T cell repertoires in cytomegalovirus infection. One entry per CDR3 protein results from TCRdb running MiXCR on the reads. This sample carries fewer than 250,000 distinct CDR3 sequences, more than 9% of them seen once, and the ten largest clones take 1.6%. Sequencing was carried out using PBMCs. Every receptor here comes from a human donor in good health (CMV status not recorded). Some clones in this sample may be carry-over from other donors' samples.

At least ten counts were recorded for this clonotype. In DNA form, the CDR3 reads TGTGCCAGTAGTATAGGCGGGGGGGACAGGGCCAGAAATCGATCACCCCTCCACTTT. It translates to CASSIGGGDRARNRSPLHF. The chain employs TRBV19 and TRBJ1-6, with 9 positions matching TRBD1. This CDR3 region has 19 residues. V shed 1 base, J shed 10 bases, and the junction held 17 bases outside the gene matches. Germline V gene data show CDR1 as LNHDA and CDR2 as SQIVND (reference sequence).

This clonotype was picked up many times. The chain uses TRBV11-3 and TRBJ1-1; the D is unclear. The CDR3 consists of 13 residues. The V gene's germline CDR1 is SGHNT and CDR2 YENEEA. V shed 1 base and J shed 3 bases, with 6 bases lying between them. The CDR3 bases are TGTGCCAGCAGCTTAGTTTCGGACACTGAAGCTTTCTTT. This sequence encodes CASSLVSDTEAFF.

This clonotype was observed at least ten times. The CDR3 DNA reads as TGTGCCAGCAGTTTAACGAGCAGTGCTACCTACGAGCAGTACTTC. Encoded protein: CASSLTSSATYEQYF. This rearrangement joins TRBV12-3 or TRBV12-4 to TRBJ2-7; D is unclear. With 2 bases removed from V and 2 bases from J, the gap between germline ends came to 13 bases. The CDR3 totals 15 residues.

This clonotype was detected only a few times. V gene TRBV19 combines with J gene TRBJ1-1; 7 bases are shared with TRBD1. The CDR3 extends over 13 amino acids. Trimming cost V 5 bases and J 5 bases; bases outside gene matches: 5. Germline V CDR1 and CDR2: LNHDA, SQIVND (reference sequence). CDR3 loop: CASSGSGGTEAFF. For the CDR3, the DNA is TGTGCCAGTAGTGGGTCAGGGGGAACTGAAGCTTTCTTT.

This clonotype came up many times. The CDR3, as DNA: TGTGCCAGTAGTACCCGGACTACAGGGGCCATTACCTACGAGCAGTACTTC. This translates into CASSTRTTGAITYEQYF. The chain is built from TRBV19 and TRBJ2-7; a possible D gene is TRBD1 (7 bases). Trimming left V 4 bases short and J 2 bases short, with 21 bases between. This CDR3 spans 17 amino acids. Germline V CDR1 and CDR2: LNHDA, SQIVND (reference sequence). The full variable domain, rest sourced from reference TRBV19 and TRBJ2-7, is DGGITQSPKYLFRKEGQNVTLSCEQNLNHDAMYWYRQDPGQGLRLIYYSQIVNDFQKGDIAEGYSVSREKKESFPLTVTSAQKNPTAFYLCASSTRTTGAITYEQYFGPGTRLTVT.

This clonotype was picked up many times. The chain links TRBV30 to TRBJ2-3; D assignment may be TRBD1 or TRBD2 (5 bases each). CDR3 length equals 13 residues. Trimming stripped 2 bases from V and 3 bases from J, with 9 bases between. CDR1 is GTSNPN and CDR2 is SVGIG in the germline V gene (reference sequence). The CDR3 here is CAWSRGETDTQYF. CDR3 DNA sequence: TGTGCCTGGAGTCGGGGCGAGACAGATACGCAGTATTTT.

At least ten counts were recorded for this clonotype. The genes are TRBV6-1 and TRBJ1-1, with D hard to call. V shed 5 bases and J shed 1 base, with 5 bases lying between them. In germline, CDR1 is MNHNS, CDR2 SASEGT. The CDR3 runs to 12 residues. The CDR3 is CASSRTNTEAFF. The CDR3 nucleotides are TGTGCCAGCAGTCGGACGAACACTGAAGCTTTCTTT.

This clonotype was seen at least ten times. V usage is TRBV18 and J usage is TRBJ1-1; D gene unclear. The CDR3 runs 15 residues. Germline CDR1 reads KGHSH; CDR2 reads LQKENI. Trimming stripped 6 bases from V and 2 bases from J, with 16 bases between. The CDR3, as DNA: TGTGCCAGCTCCGAAACGGTGACATCCAACACTGAAGCTTTCTTT. This gives the protein CASSETVTSNTEAFF.

The table lists this clonotype with many counts. The chain joins TRBV11-3 to TRBJ2-1; 10 bases are a match to TRBD2. The CDR3 spans 15 residues. V gave up 5 bases and J gave up 5 bases; unmatched junction bases: 6. The germline CDR1 and CDR2 sequences are SGHNT and YENEEA. The CDR3 spells CASSILAGLNNEQFF. CDR3 sequence (DNA): TGTGCCAGCAGCATACTAGCGGGGCTTAACAATGAGCAGTTCTTC.